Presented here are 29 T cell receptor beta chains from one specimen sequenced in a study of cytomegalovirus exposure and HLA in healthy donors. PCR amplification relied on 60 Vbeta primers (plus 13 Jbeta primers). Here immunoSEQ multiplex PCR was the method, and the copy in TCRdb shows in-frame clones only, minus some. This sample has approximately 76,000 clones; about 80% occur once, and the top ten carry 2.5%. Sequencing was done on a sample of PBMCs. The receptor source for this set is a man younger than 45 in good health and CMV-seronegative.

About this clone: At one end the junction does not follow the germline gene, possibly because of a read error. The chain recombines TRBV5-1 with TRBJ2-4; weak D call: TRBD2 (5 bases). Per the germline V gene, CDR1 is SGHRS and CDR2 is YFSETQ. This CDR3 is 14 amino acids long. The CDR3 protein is CASSFGVAENIQYF. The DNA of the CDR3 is TGCGCCAGCAGCTTCGGGGTAGCCGAAAACATTCAGTACTTC.

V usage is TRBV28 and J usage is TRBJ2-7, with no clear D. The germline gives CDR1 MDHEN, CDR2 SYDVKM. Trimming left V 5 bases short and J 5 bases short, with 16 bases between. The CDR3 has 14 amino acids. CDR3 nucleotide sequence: TGTGCCAGCAGTCTGTCGCGCCCGTATCACGAGCAGTACTTC. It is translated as CASSLSRPYHEQYF.

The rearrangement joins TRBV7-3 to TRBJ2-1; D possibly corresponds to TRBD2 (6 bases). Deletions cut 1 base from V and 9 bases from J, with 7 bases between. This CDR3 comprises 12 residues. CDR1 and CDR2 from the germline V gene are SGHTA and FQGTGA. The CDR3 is CASSLMGGEQFF. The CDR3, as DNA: TGTGCCAGCAGCTTAATGGGGGGTGAGCAGTTCTTC.

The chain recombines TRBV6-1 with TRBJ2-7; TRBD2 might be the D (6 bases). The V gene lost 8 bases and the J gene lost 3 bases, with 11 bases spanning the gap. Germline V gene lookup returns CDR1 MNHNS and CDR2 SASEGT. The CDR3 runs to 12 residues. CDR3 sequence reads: CASVFGGYEQYF. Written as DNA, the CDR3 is TGTGCCAGCGTTTTCGGGGGCTACGAGCAGTACTTC.

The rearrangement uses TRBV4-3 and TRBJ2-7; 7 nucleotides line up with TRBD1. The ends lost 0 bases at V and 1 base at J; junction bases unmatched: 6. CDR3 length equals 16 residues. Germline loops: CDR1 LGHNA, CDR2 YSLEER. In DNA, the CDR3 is TGCGCCAGCAGCCAAGATTGGACAGGTCCATCCTACGAGCAGTACTTC. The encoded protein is CASSQDWTGPSYEQYF.

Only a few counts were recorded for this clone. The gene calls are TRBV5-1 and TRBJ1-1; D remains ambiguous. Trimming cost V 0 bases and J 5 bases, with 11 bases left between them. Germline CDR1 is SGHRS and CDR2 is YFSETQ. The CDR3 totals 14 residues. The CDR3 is CASSLEAGNTEAFF. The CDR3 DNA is TGCGCCAGCAGCTTGGAAGCGGGGAATACTGAAGCTTTCTTT.

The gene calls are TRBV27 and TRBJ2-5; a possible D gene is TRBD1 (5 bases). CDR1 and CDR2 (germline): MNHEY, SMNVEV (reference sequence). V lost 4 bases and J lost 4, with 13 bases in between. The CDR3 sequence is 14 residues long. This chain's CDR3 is CASSSPGFGETQYF. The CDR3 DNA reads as TGTGCCAGCAGTTCCCCAGGGTTCGGAGAGACCCAGTACTTC.

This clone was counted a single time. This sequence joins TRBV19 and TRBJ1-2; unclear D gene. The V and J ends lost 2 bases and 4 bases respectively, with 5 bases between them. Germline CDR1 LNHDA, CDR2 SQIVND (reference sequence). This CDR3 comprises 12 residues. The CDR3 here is CASSISLYGYTF. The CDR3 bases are TGTGCCAGTAGTATAAGCCTCTATGGCTACACCTTC.

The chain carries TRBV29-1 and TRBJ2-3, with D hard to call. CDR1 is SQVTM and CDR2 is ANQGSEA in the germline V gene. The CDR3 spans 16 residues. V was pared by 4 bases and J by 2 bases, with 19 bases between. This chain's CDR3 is CSVVMVLGPLTDTQYF. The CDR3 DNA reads TGCAGCGTTGTAATGGTGTTGGGCCCACTCACAGATACGCAGTATTTT.

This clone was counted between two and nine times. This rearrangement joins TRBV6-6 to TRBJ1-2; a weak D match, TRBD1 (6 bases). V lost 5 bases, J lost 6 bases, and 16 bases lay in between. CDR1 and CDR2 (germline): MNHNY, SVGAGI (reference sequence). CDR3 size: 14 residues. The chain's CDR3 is CASSHSLPGDGYTF. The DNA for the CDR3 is TGTGCCAGCAGTCATTCATTACCAGGGGATGGCTACACCTTC.

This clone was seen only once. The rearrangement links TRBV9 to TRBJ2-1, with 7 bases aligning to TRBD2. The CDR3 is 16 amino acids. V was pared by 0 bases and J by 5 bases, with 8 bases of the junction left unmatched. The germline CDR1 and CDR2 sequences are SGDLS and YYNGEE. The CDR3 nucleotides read TGTGCCAGCAGCGTAGATGGCGGGAGAGGGAACAATGAGCAGTTCTTC. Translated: CASSVDGGRGNNEQFF.

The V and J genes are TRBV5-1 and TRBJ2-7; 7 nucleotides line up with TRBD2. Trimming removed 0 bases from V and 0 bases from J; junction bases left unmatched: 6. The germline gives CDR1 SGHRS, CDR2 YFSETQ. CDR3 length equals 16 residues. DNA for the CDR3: TGCGCCAGCAGCTTGGTAGGCGGGGGAGACTCCTACGAGCAGTACTTC. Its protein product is CASSLVGGGDSYEQYF.

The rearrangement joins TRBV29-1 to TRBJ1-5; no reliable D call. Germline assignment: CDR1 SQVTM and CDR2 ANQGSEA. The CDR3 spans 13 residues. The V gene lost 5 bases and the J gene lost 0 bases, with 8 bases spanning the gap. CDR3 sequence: CSVSGHSNQPQHF. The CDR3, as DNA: TGCAGCGTTAGCGGGCATAGCAATCAGCCCCAGCATTTT.

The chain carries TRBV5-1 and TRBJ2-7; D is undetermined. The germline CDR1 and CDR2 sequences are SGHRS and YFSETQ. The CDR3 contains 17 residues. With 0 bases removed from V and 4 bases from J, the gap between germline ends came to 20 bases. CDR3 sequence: CASSLALPTRSGYEQYF. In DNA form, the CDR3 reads TGCGCCAGCAGCTTGGCCCTACCGACAAGGTCTGGGTACGAGCAGTACTTC.

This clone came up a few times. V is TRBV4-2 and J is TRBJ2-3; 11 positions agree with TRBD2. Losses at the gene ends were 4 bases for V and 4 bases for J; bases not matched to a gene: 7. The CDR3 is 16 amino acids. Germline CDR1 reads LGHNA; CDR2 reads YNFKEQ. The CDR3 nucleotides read TGTGCCAGCAGCCCTTCCATAGCGGGAGGGCCAGATACGCAGTATTTT. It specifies CASSPSIAGGPDTQYF.

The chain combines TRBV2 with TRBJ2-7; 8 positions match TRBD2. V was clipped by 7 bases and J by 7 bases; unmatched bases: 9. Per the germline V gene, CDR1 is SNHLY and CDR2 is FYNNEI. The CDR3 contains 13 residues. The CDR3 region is CASKGLGRSEQYF. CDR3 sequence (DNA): TGTGCCAGCAAGGGACTAGGGCGGTCTGAGCAGTACTTC.

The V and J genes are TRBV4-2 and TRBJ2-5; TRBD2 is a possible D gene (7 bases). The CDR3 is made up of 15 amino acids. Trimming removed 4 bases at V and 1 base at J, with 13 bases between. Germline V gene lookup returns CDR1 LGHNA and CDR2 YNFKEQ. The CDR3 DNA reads TGTGCCAGCAGCCCAAAGGGGGGGGTCCAAGAGACCCAGTACTTC. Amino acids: CASSPKGGVQETQYF.

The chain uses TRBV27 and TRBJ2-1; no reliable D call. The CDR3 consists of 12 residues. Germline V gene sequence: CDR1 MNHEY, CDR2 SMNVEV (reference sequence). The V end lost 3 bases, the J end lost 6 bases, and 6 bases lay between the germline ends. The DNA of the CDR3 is TGTGCCAGCAGTTTTTACGGCAATGAGCAGTTCTTC. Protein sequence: CASSFYGNEQFF.

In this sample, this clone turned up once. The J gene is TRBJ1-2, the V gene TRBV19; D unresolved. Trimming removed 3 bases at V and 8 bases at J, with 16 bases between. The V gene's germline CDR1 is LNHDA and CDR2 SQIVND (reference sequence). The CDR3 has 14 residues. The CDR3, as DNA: TGTGCCAGTAGTATTGGATCCCTCGACGGGGGCTACACCTTC. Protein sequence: CASSIGSLDGGYTF.

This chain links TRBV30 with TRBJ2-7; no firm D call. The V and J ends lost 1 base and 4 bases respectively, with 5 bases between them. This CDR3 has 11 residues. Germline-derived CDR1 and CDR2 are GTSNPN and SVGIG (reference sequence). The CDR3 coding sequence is TGTGCCTGGAGTGCCCGTTACGAGCAGTACTTC. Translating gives CAWSARYEQYF.

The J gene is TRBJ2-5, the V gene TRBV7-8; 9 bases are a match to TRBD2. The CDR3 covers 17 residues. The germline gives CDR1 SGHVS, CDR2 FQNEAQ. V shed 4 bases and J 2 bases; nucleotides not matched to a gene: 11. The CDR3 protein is CASSSQRIAGVQETQYF. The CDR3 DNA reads TGTGCCAGCAGCTCCCAGCGGATAGCGGGAGTACAAGAGACCCAGTACTTC. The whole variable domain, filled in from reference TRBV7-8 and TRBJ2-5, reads GAGVSQSPRYKVAKRGQDVALRCDPISGHVSLFWYQQALGQGPEFLTYFQNEAQLDKSGLPSDRFFAERPEGSVSTLKIQRTQQEDSAVYLCASSSQRIAGVQETQYFGPGTRLLVL.

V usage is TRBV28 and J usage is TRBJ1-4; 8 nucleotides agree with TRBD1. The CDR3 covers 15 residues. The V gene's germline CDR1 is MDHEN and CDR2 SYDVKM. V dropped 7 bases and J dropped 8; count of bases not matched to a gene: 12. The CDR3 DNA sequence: TGTGCCAGCACCGTTGCAGGACAGGGAAGCGAAAAACTGTTTTTT. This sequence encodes CASTVAGQGSEKLFF.

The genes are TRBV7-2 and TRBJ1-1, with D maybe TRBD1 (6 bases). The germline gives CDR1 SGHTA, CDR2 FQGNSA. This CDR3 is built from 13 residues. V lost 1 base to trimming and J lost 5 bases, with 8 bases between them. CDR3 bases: TGTGCCAGCAGCTTAGACAGGGAGACTGAAGCTTTCTTT. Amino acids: CASSLDRETEAFF.

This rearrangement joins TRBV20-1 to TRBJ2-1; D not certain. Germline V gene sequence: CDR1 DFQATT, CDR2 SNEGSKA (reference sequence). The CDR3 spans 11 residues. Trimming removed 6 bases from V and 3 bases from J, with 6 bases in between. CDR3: CSAGDYNEQFF. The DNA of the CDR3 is TGCAGTGCAGGAGACTACAATGAGCAGTTCTTC.

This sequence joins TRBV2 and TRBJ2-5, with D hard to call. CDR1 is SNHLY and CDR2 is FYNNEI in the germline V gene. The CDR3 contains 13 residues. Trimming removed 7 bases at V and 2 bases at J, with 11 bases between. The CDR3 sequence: CASNPLRQETQYF. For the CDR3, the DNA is TGTGCCAGCAACCCCCTGAGACAAGAGACCCAGTACTTC.

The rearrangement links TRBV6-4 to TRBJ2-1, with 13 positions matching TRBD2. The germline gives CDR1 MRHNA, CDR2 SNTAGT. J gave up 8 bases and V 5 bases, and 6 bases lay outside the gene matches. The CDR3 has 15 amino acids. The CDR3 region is CASSTSGGAVDEQFF. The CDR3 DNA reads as TGTGCCAGCAGTACTAGCGGGGGGGCCGTCGATGAGCAGTTCTTC.

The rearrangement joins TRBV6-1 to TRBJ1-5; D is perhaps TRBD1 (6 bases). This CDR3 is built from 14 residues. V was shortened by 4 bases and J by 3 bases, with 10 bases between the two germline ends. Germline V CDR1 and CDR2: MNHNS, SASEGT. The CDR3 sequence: CASSGRGDNQPQHF. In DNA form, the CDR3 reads TGTGCCAGCAGTGGCAGGGGAGACAATCAGCCCCAGCATTTT.

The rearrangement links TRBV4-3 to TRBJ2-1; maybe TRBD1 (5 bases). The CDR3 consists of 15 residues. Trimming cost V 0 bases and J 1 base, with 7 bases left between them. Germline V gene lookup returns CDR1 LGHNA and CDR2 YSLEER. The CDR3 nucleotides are TGCGCCAGCAGCCAAGAAGACAGATCCTACAATGAGCAGTTCTTC. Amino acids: CASSQEDRSYNEQFF.

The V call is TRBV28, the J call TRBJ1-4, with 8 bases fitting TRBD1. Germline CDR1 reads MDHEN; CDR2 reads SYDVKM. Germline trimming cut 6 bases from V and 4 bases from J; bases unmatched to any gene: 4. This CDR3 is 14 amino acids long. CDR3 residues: CASSLGQGNEKLFF. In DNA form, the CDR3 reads TGTGCCAGCAGCCTAGGACAGGGTAATGAAAAACTGTTTTTT. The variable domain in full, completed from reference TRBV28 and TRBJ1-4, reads DVKVTQSSRYLVKRTGEKVFLECVQDMDHENMFWYRQDPGLGLRLIYFSYDVKMKEKGDIPEGYSVSREKKERFSLILESASTNQTSMYLCASSLGQGNEKLFFGSGTQLSVL.